One and the same sample provided the 24 T cell receptor beta chains below, sequenced in a study of high-grade serous ovarian cancer treatment subgroups. Method: immunoSEQ multiplex PCR; TCRdb's copy keeps in-frame clones and lacks some. Of about 10,000 clones detected, over 80% appear once; the ten largest clones hold 5% to 7.5%. Tumor tissue was taken before any definitive surgery or chemotherapy was given. Material for sequencing was tumor tissue. These receptors were collected from a human donor with high-grade serous ovarian cancer.

This sequence joins TRBV19 and TRBJ2-7; 14 nucleotides agree with TRBD2. CDR1 is LNHDA and CDR2 is SQIVND in the germline V gene (reference sequence). This CDR3 is 16 amino acids long. J gave up 6 bases and V 4 bases, and 8 bases lay outside the gene matches. The CDR3 loop reads CASSRGLAGDSGEQYF. The CDR3 bases are TGTGCCAGTAGTAGGGGACTAGCGGGAGATAGTGGCGAGCAGTACTTC.

This chain joins TRBV11-2 and TRBJ1-2; D is unclear. Germline V CDR1 and CDR2: SGHAT, FQNNGV. The length of the CDR3 is 17 residues. Trimming stripped 1 base from V and 5 bases from J, with 20 bases between. The CDR3 is CASSLGPSTDELYGYTF. The CDR3, as DNA: TGTGCCAGCAGCTTAGGCCCCTCGACGGACGAACTATATGGCTACACCTTC.

This rearrangement joins TRBV6-1 to TRBJ1-5, with D possibly TRBD1 on 5 matching bases. From germline, CDR1 is MNHNS and CDR2 SASEGT. The CDR3 loop spans 14 amino acids. Between the trimmed V and J ends, which lost 5 bases and 7 bases, there was a span of 15 bases. The CDR3 DNA reads as TGTGCCAGCAGTAGCAGGGAGGGAGAACAGCCCCAGCATTTT. Translating gives CASSSREGEQPQHF.

V is TRBV15 and J is TRBJ1-5, with TRBD1 matching 9 bases. CDR3 length: 19 residues. CDR1 is LNHNV and CDR2 is YYDKDF in the germline V gene (reference sequence). V dropped 1 base and J dropped 2; count of bases not matched to a gene: 12. In DNA form, the CDR3 reads TGTGCCACCAGCAGAGCCGGGACAGGGAGTCGTGTGGGCAATCAGCCCCAGCATTTT. Translated: CATSRAGTGSRVGNQPQHF.

This chain joins TRBV9 and TRBJ2-3, with TRBD2 matching 12 bases. The length of the CDR3 is 16 residues. Germline-derived CDR1 and CDR2 are SGDLS and YYNGEE. Trimming at V came to 4 bases and at J to 7 bases, leaving 10 bases not matched to a gene. The CDR3 DNA sequence: TGTGCCAGCAGCCAGATCGGCGGGACTAGCGGGTATACGCAGTATTTT. Its translation is CASSQIGGTSGYTQYF.

This clone was found once. The chain couples TRBV5-6 to TRBJ2-2; D gene unclear. The V end lost 1 base, the J end lost 0 bases, and 7 bases lay between the germline ends. This CDR3 has 15 amino acids. Germline V gene data show CDR1 as SGHDT and CDR2 as YYEEEE. CDR3 amino acids: CASSLSRANTGELFF. The CDR3 DNA reads TGTGCCAGCAGCTTGAGTCGGGCGAACACCGGGGAGCTGTTTTTT.

This chain links TRBV4-1 with TRBJ2-7, with no clear D. Germline lookup yields CDR1 MGHRA and CDR2 YSYEKL. Deletions cut 0 bases from V and 3 bases from J, with 21 bases between. CDR3 length: 18 amino acids. This chain's CDR3 is CASSQDRTPWSTRYEQYF. The CDR3 DNA reads TGCGCCAGCAGCCAAGATCGGACCCCCTGGTCTACCCGCTACGAGCAGTACTTC.

J is TRBJ1-2 and V is TRBV27; D unresolved. The germline V and J ends were trimmed by 3 bases and 6 bases, with 11 bases remaining between them. The CDR3 has 13 amino acids. Germline CDR1 is MNHEY and CDR2 is SMNVEV (reference sequence). The CDR3 nucleotides read TGTGCCAGCAGTTTGCGGGAGGGTAATGGCTACACCTTC. Translation: CASSLREGNGYTF.

The genes are TRBV25-1 and TRBJ1-1; 7 bases are a match to TRBD1. Germline V gene sequence: CDR1 MGHDK, CDR2 SYGVNS. The CDR3 has 13 residues. V lost 3 bases, J lost 11 bases, and 9 bases stayed unmatched. The CDR3 coding sequence is TGTGCCAGCAGTGACTTCAGGGGGGAAAGGGCTTTCTTT. Translating it yields CASSDFRGERAFF.

The chain has TRBV7-9 and TRBJ2-2, with D perhaps TRBD1 or TRBD2 (6 bases each). In germline, CDR1 is SEHNR, CDR2 FQNEAQ (reference sequence). The CDR3 spans 16 residues. Trimming removed 10 bases at V and 2 bases at J, with 20 bases between. For the CDR3, the DNA is TGTGCCACCCTCCGGGCCCGGGGGCCTAACACCGGGGAGCTGTTTTTT. Its translation is CATLRARGPNTGELFF.

The chain combines TRBV5-8 with TRBJ2-7, with 8 bases matching TRBD2. This CDR3 is built from 13 residues. From germline, CDR1 is SGHTS and CDR2 YDEGEE. After removal of 0 bases from V and 5 bases from J, the junction contained 1 base not matched to a gene. The CDR3, as DNA: TGTGCCAGCAGCTTGGGACTAGCGAACGAGCAGTACTTC. Translated: CASSLGLANEQYF.

The chain carries TRBV10-3 and TRBJ2-7; possible D gene TRBD1, 6 bases. Germline assignment: CDR1 ENHRY and CDR2 SYGVKD. V was shortened by 6 bases and J by 3 bases, with 6 bases between the two germline ends. The CDR3 is made up of 11 amino acids. The CDR3 reads CAIRDSYEQYF. The CDR3 DNA follows: TGTGCCATCAGGGACAGCTACGAGCAGTACTTC.

This chain joins TRBV19 and TRBJ1-5; possible D gene TRBD1, 5 bases. V was clipped by 9 bases and J by 0 bases, with 9 bases between them. Germline V CDR1 and CDR2: LNHDA, SQIVND (reference sequence). There are 13 residues in the CDR3. DNA for the CDR3: TGTGCCAGCAGACAGTTTAGCAATCAGCCCCAGCATTTT. It translates to CASRQFSNQPQHF.

This clone was observed a single time. This rearrangement joins TRBV7-9 to TRBJ2-7; the match to TRBD2 covers 8 bases. Trimming at V came to 5 bases and at J to 7 bases, leaving 7 bases not matched to a gene. The CDR3 consists of 13 residues. The germline V gene has CDR1 SEHNR and CDR2 FQNEAQ (reference sequence). The CDR3 nucleotides read TGTGCCAGCAGCCCGGGACTAGTCTTGGAGCAGTACTTC. Its translation: CASSPGLVLEQYF. Full variable domain (missing parts from reference TRBV7-9 and TRBJ2-7): DTGVSQNPRHKITKRGQNVTFRCDPISEHNRLYWYRQTLGQGPEFLTYFQNEAQLEKSRLLSDRFSAERPKGSFSTLEIQRTEQGDSAMYLCASSPGLVLEQYFGPGTRLTVT.

This chain uses TRBV5-1 with TRBJ2-7; maybe TRBD2 (5 bases). CDR1 is SGHRS, CDR2 YFSETQ, per germline. The CDR3 loop spans 13 amino acids. Between the trimmed V and J ends, which lost 4 bases and 3 bases, there was a span of 11 bases. The CDR3 nucleotides are TGCGCCAGCAGCGAGACTACCCTCTACGAGCAGTACTTC. Its protein product is CASSETTLYEQYF.

The rearrangement joins TRBV19 to TRBJ2-3; 8 nucleotides agree with TRBD2. The V and J ends lost 3 bases and 2 bases, in that order; junction bases with no gene match: 4. The length of the CDR3 is 15 residues. Germline values: CDR1 LNHDA, CDR2 SQIVND (reference sequence). This CDR3 reads CASSISGGPTDTQYF. The CDR3 DNA is TGTGCCAGTAGTATCAGCGGGGGACCCACAGATACGCAGTATTTT.

The V gene is TRBV7-6, the J gene TRBJ2-2; D is unclear. V dropped 1 base and J dropped 8 bases, with 8 bases sitting between them. CDR1 is SGHVS, CDR2 FNYEAQ, per germline. The CDR3 consists of 13 residues. The CDR3 loop is CASSLVRPGELFF. CDR3 coding DNA: TGTGCCAGCAGCTTAGTCAGACCTGGGGAGCTGTTTTTT.

V usage is TRBV7-8 and J usage is TRBJ1-1, with a weak D call TRBD1 (5 bases). The CDR3 extends over 15 amino acids. The V end lost 1 base, the J end lost 2 bases, and 11 bases lay between the germline ends. Germline-derived CDR1 and CDR2 are SGHVS and FQNEAQ. CDR3 sequence: CASSLVLQVNTEAFF. The DNA for the CDR3 is TGTGCCAGCAGCTTAGTATTACAGGTCAACACTGAAGCTTTCTTT.

The J gene is TRBJ2-7, the V gene TRBV7-9; maybe TRBD2 (6 bases). The V end lost 8 bases, the J end lost 3 bases, and 11 bases lay between the germline ends. The CDR3 has 12 residues. CDR1 SEHNR and CDR2 FQNEAQ come from the germline V gene (reference sequence). The CDR3 spells CASASDFYEQYF. The CDR3 DNA reads as TGTGCCAGCGCTAGCGATTTCTACGAGCAGTACTTC.

The table lists this clone with a count of one. The chain has TRBV4-1 and TRBJ2-5, with D perhaps assigned TRBD1 or TRBD2 (5 bases each). Germline V gives CDR1 MGHRA, CDR2 YSYEKL. The CDR3 has 14 amino acids. Trimming cost V 4 bases and J 4 bases, with 13 bases left between them. The DNA of the CDR3 is TGCGCCAGCAGCCGCTTAGGGGAGCGAGAGACCCAGTACTTC. Translating gives CASSRLGERETQYF.

V is TRBV27 and J is TRBJ2-1, with D possibly being TRBD2 (6 bases). From germline, CDR1 is MNHEY and CDR2 SMNVEV (reference sequence). This CDR3 region has 15 residues. Deletions cut 5 bases from V and 3 bases from J, with 14 bases between. For the CDR3, the DNA is TGTGCCAGCAGTCCGCTAGCGACCCACTACAATGAGCAGTTCTTC. This translates into CASSPLATHYNEQFF.

The genes are TRBV2 and TRBJ2-2; 9 positions match TRBD2. Trimming removed 8 bases from V and 7 bases from J; junction bases left unmatched: 5. Germline V CDR1 and CDR2: SNHLY, FYNNEI. CDR3 length: 13 residues. The CDR3 protein is CASEGLAGGELFF. Here the CDR3 DNA reads TGTGCCAGCGAGGGACTAGCCGGCGGGGAGCTGTTTTTT. Full variable domain (rest looked up from reference TRBV2 and TRBJ2-2): EPEVTQTPSHQVTQMGQEVILRCVPISNHLYFYWYRQILGQKVEFLVSFYNNEISEKSEIFDDQFSVERPDGSNFTLKIRSTKLEDSAMYFCASEGLAGGELFFGEGSRLTVL.

The DNA for the CDR3 is TGTGCCAGCAGTTTCGGCTCACTAGCGGGAGGGACGAGCTCCTACAATGAGCAGTTCTTC. Its translation is CASSFGSLAGGTSSYNEQFF. V usage is TRBV27 and J usage is TRBJ2-1, with TRBD2 matching 13 bases. The CDR3 has 20 residues. The germline V gene encodes CDR1 MNHEY and CDR2 SMNVEV (reference sequence). V was pared by 3 bases and J by 0 bases, with 11 bases of the junction left unmatched.

This rearrangement joins TRBV30 to TRBJ1-2; D possibly corresponds to TRBD1 (6 bases). V was cut by 0 bases and J by 4 bases, with 9 bases left in between. This CDR3 contains 13 residues. Germline-derived CDR1 and CDR2 are GTSNPN and SVGIG (reference sequence). This CDR3 reads CAWSVGGIYGYTF. The CDR3 bases are TGTGCCTGGAGTGTAGGGGGGATCTATGGCTACACCTTC.